This is a list of T cell receptor beta chains from one sample in a study of neurological immune-mediated disorders. TCRdb called the 5' RACE reads again in MiXCR, with one record for every CDR3 protein. The sample contains 25,000 to 35,000 distinct CDR3 sequences, about an eighth of which appear only once. Specimen: CD4+ T cells from blood. These receptors were collected from a female donor with HTLV-1-associated myelopathy (HAM/TSP). The conserved cysteine and the conserved F or W are not part of the CDR3 here. D genes are given only for firm matches.

J | D | V | CDR3
TRBJ1-1 | TRBD1 | TRBV7-2 | ASSRSTQGTEAF
TRBJ1-6 | - | TRBV3-1 | ASSQDHQERSPLH
TRBJ2-3 | TRBD2 | TRBV5-1 | ASSLEPGQALAGPTVSDTQY
TRBJ2-7 | TRBD1 | TRBV7-9 | ASKGGRTGMY
TRBJ1-4 | - | TRBV3-1 | ASSQDPGAANEKLF
TRBJ2-2 | - | TRBV5-1 | ASLGEGTGELF
TRBJ2-4 | - | TRBV20-1 | SASGLAGDIQY
TRBJ2-3 | - | TRBV5-1 | ASSTEGASGDGDTQY
TRBJ1-4 | - | TRBV5-1 | ASSLDRSNEKLF
TRBJ2-1 | TRBD2 | TRBV20-1 | SARDPKRSSGIGGEQF
TRBJ2-3 | TRBD2 | TRBV3-1 | ASSQGTGKGGGLTDTQY
TRBJ2-7 | TRBD1 | TRBV7-2 | ASSQTGVEQY
TRBJ2-7 | - | TRBV20-1 | SARRGRTTYEQY
TRBJ2-3 | - | TRBV11-2 | ATGSADTQY
TRBJ2-3 | TRBD1 | TRBV20-1 | SAREVEDRGKFSTDTQY
TRBJ2-3 | - | TRBV24-1 | ATSASGGRGTDTQY
TRBJ2-1 | - | TRBV7-9 | ATPGTENSYNEQF
TRBJ2-7 | - | TRBV5-6 | VSSYGREQY
TRBJ1-1 | - | TRBV5-1 | ASSFSRGNTEAF
TRBJ2-7 | - | TRBV27 | ASSSRSGTLSGQY
TRBJ2-2 | - | TRBV5-1 | ASSDDTNTGELF
TRBJ1-1 | - | TRBV27 | ASSLSRGLQDTEAF
TRBJ2-7 | - | TRBV20-1 | SASPTSWGYEQY
TRBJ1-2 | - | TRBV5-1 | ASSVGGTEDYGYT
TRBJ2-3 | - | TRBV6-5 | ASSPYRQGRTDTQY
TRBJ2-7 | TRBD1 | TRBV20-1 | SAPTGGYEQY
TRBJ2-1 | - | TRBV14 | ASSQDHGYSYNEQF
TRBJ2-7 | - | TRBV3-1 | DSSQDREQY
TRBJ2-1 | - | TRBV20-1 | SAPQGEGSAYNEQF
TRBJ2-5 | - | TRBV7-9 | ASSLALITAETQY
TRBJ2-1 | TRBD1 | TRBV7-2 | ASSSLPGQGTNEQF
TRBJ2-3 | TRBD1 | TRBV20-1 | SARRTGGDTQY
TRBJ1-3 | - | TRBV29-1 | SVEDVDTIY
TRBJ2-2 | - | TRBV9 | ASSPRTNSDPGELF
TRBJ2-6 | - | TRBV20-1 | SARAGANVLT
TRBJ1-4 | TRBD1 | TRBV4-1 | ASSQAPPGTGIPNEKLF
TRBJ2-7 | TRBD2 | TRBV20-1 | SARMGEGGSYEQY
TRBJ2-7 | - | TRBV20-1 | SAREGGLGDEQY